This TCR beta chain stems from a study of cytomegalovirus exposure and HLA in healthy donors. Notes on the study in general: It was about 150 TCR beta chains that were listed as cytomegalovirus-associated.

In the PCR, 60 Vbeta and 13 Jbeta primers were used. Method: immunoSEQ multiplex PCR; TCRdb's copy keeps in-frame clones and lacks some. The data hold under 200,000 clones, with about three quarters observed a single time. The CDR3 is 16 residues long. The V and J ends lost 8 bases and 0 bases, in that order; junction bases with no gene match: 13. Germline assignment: CDR1 MNHEY and CDR2 SMNVEV (reference sequence). A note on this clone: No antigen is known for it.

This TCR derives from a woman aged 35 to 49 in good health and CMV-seropositive. The sequenced sample was PBMCs. The V and J genes are TRBV27 and TRBJ2-7; 7 bases agree with TRBD2. For the CDR3, the DNA is TGTGCCAGCCCCTTCCCTACTAGCGCAGACTCCTACGAGCAGTACTTC. Amino acids: CASPFPTSADSYEQYF.